A single T cell receptor beta chain is shown here with its context. This receptor's antigen is unknown. No quality values exist for individual bases; no much larger clone is one base distant. From the cysteine up to the phenylalanine, the CDR3 has a length of 13 residues. The only DNA kept is the CDR3, 39 bases in frame from the first base. After removal of 6 bases from V and 9 bases from J, the junction retains 7 bases not matched to a gene. CDR1 SEHNR and CDR2 FQNEAQ were looked up in the germline V gene (reference sequence). The data originate from a study of OX40 agonist ivuxolimab in advanced cancers. For context, the study as a whole: Ivuxolimab was a fully human IgG2 agonistic monoclonal antibody targeting the costimulatory receptor OX40 (CD134). In the dose-escalation cohort, 75% to 85% of patients were male, and the mean age was roughly 60 years with a range of roughly 20 to 80. Of the roughly 50 dose-escalation patients, hepatocellular carcinoma was present in approximately 20, melanoma in approximately 15, renal cell carcinoma in 9 and head and neck cancer in 9. Intravenous ivuxolimab was administered to patients every 2 weeks at six dose levels: 0.01, 0.1, 0.3, 1.5, 3 and 10 mg/kg. Prior anti-PD-1, anti-PD-L1 or anti-CTLA-4 therapy was permitted, and checkpoint inhibitors had been received by about two fifths of dose-escalation patients. Partial responses occurred in three dose-escalation patients: two with cutaneous melanoma and one with hepatocellular carcinoma. The purpose of peripheral TCRbeta sequencing was to test whether ivuxolimab changed TCR sequence diversity and led to clonal T-cell expansion. The paper describes the monotherapy dose-escalation part (N of about 50 patients) of the phase I trial of ivuxolimab. Broad study findings and their caveats: Partial responders in the 0.1-3.0 mg/kg groups had among the lowest normalized peripheral clonal expansion, especially among CD8+ T cells. On average, CD8+ T cells showed more expanded clones than CD4+ T cells after ivuxolimab. Low levels of normalized T-cell clonal expansion were also seen in some nonresponding patients. Which antigens the clonally expanded peripheral T cells were specific for was not determined. At doses of 0.1 to 3.0 mg/kg, clonal expansion of both CD4+ and CD8+ T cells in blood was seen between baseline and week 6.

Patients with autoimmune disease history or receiving systemic immunosuppression were excluded from the trial. Peripheral blood for TCR sequencing was collected from all dose cohorts at baseline, on cycle 4 day 1, and on cycle 7 day 1. Samples were obtained from an open-label, multicenter, first-in-human phase I dose-escalation trial of ivuxolimab. The trial enrolled adults with locally advanced or metastatic head and neck squamous cell, hepatocellular, melanoma or renal cell carcinoma. CD4+ and CD8+ T cells were sorted separately from peripheral blood before TCR sequencing. To sequence the TCRbeta CDR3 region, genomic DNA was isolated from the sorted cells. The immunoSEQ Assay was used to sequence the TCRbeta CDR3 regions. Entries here come from immuneACCESS through TCRdb and include only in-frame sequences with V and J called. Some clones fail to appear in such tables; in the studies checked, an unresolved V gene covers under half of the shortfall, and the cause of the remainder is unknown. The sample contains around 60,000 clones, 87% of them found a single time. 16% of the sample is taken by the ten largest.

The chain couples TRBV7-9 to TRBJ2-1, with 8 bases in between that match TRBD2. The starting material was CD4+ or CD8+ T cells sorted from blood, obtained in a trial of the OX40 agonist ivuxolimab. The clonotype originates from an adult with an advanced solid tumor such as melanoma, head and neck, liver or kidney cancer. The CDR3 region: CASRSSGRVEQFF. DNA sequence: TGTGCCAGCAGATCAAGCGGGAGAGTTGAGCAGTTCTTC.